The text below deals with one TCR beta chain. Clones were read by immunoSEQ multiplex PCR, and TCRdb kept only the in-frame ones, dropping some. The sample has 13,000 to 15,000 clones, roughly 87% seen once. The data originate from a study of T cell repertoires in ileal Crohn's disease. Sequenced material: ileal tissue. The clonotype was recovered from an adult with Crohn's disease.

As DNA, the CDR3 is TGTGCCAGCAGTTACTCCTCCGAAACTAATCAGCCCCAGCATTTT. This gives the protein CASSYSSETNQPQHF. The chain uses TRBV6-5 and TRBJ1-5; the D is unclear. CDR1 is MNHEY and CDR2 is SVGAGI in the germline V gene. CDR3 length: 15 amino acids. Trimming shortened V by 0 bases and J by 4 bases, and 10 bases separated the two germline ends.